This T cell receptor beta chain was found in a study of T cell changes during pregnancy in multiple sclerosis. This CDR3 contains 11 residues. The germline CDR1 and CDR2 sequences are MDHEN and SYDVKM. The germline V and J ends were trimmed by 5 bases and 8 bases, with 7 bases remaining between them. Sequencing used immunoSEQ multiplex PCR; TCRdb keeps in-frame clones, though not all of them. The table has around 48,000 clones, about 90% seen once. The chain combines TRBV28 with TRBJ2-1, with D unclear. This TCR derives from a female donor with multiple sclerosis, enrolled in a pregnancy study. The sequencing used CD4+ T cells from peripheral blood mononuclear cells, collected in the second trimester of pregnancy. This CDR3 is CASSLNYEQFF. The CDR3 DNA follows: TGTGCCAGCAGTCTAAACTATGAGCAGTTCTTC.